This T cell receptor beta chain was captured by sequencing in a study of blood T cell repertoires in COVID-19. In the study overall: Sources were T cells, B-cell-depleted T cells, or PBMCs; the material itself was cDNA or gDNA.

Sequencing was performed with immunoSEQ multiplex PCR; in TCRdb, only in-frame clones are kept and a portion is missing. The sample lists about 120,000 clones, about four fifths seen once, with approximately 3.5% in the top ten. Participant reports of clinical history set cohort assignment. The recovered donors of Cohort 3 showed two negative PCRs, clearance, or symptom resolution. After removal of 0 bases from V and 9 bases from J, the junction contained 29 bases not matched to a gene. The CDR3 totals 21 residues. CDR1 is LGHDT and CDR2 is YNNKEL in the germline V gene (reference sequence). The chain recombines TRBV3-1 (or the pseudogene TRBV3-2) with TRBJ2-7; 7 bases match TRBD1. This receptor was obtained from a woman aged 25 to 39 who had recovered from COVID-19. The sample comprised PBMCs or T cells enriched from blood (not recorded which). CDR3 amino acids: CASSQDPRGTGAPLGFFGQYF. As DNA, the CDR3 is TGTGCCAGCAGCCAAGATCCCCGCGGCACAGGGGCCCCCTTGGGGTTTTTCGGGCAGTACTTC.